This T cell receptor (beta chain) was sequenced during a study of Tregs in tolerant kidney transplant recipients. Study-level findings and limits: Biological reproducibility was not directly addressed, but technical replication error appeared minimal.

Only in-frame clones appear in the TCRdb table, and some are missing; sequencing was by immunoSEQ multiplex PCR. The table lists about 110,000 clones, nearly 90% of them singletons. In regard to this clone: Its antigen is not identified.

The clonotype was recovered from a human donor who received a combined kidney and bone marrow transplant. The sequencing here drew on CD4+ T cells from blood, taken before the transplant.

CDR3 nucleotides: TGCGCCAGCAGCCAAGGGACAGGGAACTATGGCTACACCTTC. Its protein product is CASSQGTGNYGYTF. The J gene is TRBJ1-2, the V gene TRBV5-1, with 9 bases identical to TRBD1. This CDR3 region has 14 residues. CDR1 and CDR2 from the germline V gene are SGHRS and YFSETQ. The trim removed 4 bases at V and 2 bases at J, leaving 3 bases unmatched.